This TCR beta chain was found in a study of identical twins. Overall study findings and caveats: While abundant cord blood beta clonotypes carried fewer insertions, memory repertoires showed no such pattern.

The CDR3 totals 11 residues. Germline V CDR1 and CDR2: SQVTM, ANQGSEA. V shed 6 bases and J 5 bases; nucleotides not matched to a gene: 2. A word on this clonotype: Its antigen is currently unknown.

Unique molecular identifiers were present on cDNA, and template switching added a universal primer site. TCRdb re-derived calls from the 5' RACE reads in MiXCR, one entry per CDR3 protein. The sample yields around 510,000 distinct CDR3 sequences, roughly an eighth seen once. The sample was also linked to a second study, of yellow fever vaccine responses in identical twins.

This chain uses TRBV29-1 with TRBJ2-7; 9 nucleotides line up with TRBD1. Sequencing was done on a sample of CD4+ T cells sorted from blood. This clonotype originated in a woman between 18 and 29 years old in good health. The CDR3 DNA sequence: TGCAGCGTCGGGACAGGGCACGAGCAGTACTTC. Translated, it gives CSVGTGHEQYF.